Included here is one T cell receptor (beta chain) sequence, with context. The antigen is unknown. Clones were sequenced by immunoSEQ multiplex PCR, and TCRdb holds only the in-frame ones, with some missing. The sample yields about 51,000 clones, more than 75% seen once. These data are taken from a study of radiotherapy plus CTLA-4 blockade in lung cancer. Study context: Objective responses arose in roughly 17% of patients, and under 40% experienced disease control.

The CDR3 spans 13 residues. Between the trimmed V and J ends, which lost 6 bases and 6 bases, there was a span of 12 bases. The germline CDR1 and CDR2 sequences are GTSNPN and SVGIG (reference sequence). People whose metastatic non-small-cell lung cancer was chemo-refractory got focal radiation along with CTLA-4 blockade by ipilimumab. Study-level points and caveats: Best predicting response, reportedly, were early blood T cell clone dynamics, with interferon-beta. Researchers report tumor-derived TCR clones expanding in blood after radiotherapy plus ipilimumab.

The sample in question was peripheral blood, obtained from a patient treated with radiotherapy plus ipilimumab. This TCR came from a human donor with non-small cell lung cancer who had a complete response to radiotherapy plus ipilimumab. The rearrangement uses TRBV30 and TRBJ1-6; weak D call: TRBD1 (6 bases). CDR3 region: CACPRRGNSPLHF. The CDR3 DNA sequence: TGTGCCTGCCCGCGCAGGGGTAATTCACCCCTCCACTTT.